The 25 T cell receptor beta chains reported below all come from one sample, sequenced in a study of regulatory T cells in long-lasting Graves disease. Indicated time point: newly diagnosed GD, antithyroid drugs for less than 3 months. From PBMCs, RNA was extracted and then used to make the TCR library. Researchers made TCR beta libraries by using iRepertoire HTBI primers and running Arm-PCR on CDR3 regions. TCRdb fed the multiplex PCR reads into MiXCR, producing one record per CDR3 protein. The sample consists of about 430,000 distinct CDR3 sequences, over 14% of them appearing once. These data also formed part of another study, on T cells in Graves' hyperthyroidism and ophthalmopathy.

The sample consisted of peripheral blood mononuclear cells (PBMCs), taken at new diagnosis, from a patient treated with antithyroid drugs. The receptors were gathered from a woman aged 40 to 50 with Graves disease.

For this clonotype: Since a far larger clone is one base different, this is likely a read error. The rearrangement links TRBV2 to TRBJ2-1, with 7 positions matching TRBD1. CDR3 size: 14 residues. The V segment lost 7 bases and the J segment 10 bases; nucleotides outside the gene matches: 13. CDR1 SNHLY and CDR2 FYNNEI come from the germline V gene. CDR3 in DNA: TGTGCCAGCAATACCGGGACAGCCACCTACGAGCAGTTCTTC. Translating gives CASNTGTATYEQFF.

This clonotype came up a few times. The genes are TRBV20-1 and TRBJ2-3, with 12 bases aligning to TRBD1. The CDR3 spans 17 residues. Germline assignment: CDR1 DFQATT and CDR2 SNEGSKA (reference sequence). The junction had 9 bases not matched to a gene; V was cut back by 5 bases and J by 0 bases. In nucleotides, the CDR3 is TGCAGTGCTCCCGGGACAGGGGGCCCAGGAAGCACAGATACGCAGTATTTT. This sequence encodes CSAPGTGGPGSTDTQYF.

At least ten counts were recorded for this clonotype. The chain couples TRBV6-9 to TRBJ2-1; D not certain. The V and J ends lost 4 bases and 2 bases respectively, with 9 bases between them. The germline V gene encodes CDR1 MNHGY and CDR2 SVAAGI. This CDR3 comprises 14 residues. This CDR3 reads CASSSDGPYNEQFF. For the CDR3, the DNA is TGTGCCAGCAGTTCGGACGGTCCCTACAATGAGCAGTTCTTC.

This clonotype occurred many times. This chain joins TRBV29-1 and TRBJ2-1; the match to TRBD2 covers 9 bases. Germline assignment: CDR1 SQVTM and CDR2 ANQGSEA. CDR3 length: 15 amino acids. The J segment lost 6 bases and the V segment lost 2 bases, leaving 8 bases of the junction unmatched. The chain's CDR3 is CSVELVAGVGNEQFF. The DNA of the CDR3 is TGCAGCGTTGAACTCGTAGCGGGAGTGGGCAATGAGCAGTTCTTC.

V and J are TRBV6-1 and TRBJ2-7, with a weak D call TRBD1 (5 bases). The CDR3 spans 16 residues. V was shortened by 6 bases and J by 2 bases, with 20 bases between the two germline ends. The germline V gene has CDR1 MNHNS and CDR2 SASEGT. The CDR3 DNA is TGTGCCAGCAGCCCGAGACAGATTCGTATAACCTACGAGCAGTACTTC. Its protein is CASSPRQIRITYEQYF.

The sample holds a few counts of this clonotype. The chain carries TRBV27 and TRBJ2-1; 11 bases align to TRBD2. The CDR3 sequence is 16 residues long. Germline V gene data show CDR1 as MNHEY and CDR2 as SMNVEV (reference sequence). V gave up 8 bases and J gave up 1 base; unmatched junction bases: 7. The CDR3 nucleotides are TGTGCCAGCGGAGGACTAGCGGGCCTATCCTACAATGAGCAGTTCTTC. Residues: CASGGLAGLSYNEQFF.

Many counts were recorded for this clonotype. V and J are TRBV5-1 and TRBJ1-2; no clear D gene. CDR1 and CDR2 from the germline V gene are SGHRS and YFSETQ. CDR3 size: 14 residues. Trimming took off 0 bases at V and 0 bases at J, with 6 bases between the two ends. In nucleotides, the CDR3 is TGCGCCAGCAGCTTGGATCCTACTAACTATGGCTACACCTTC. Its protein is CASSLDPTNYGYTF.

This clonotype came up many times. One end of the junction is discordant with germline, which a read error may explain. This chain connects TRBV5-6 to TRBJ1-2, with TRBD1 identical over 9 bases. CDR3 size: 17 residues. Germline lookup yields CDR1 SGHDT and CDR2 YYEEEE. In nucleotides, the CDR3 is TGTGCCAGCAGCTTGGGCCCCGGGACAGGGAGCCACTATGGCCACACCTTC. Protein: CASSLGPGTGSHYGHTF.

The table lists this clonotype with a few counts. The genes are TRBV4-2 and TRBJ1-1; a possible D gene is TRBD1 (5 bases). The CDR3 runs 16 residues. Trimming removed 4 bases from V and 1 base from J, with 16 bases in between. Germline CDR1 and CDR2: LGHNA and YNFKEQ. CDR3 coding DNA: TGTGCCAGCAGCCCGATGTTCCGGGGCCGGAACACTGAAGCTTTCTTT. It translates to CASSPMFRGRNTEAFF.

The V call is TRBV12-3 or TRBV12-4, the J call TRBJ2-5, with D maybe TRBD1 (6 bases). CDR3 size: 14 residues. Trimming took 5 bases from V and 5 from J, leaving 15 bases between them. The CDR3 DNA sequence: TGTGCCAGCAGTACTGGGGGTAGGGGGGAGACCCAGTACTTC. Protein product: CASSTGGRGETQYF.

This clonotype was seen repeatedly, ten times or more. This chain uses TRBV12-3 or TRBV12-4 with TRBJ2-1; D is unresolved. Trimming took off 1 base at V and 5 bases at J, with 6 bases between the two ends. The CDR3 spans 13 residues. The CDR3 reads CASSLDQNNEQFF. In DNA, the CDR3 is TGTGCCAGCAGTTTAGACCAAAACAATGAGCAGTTCTTC.

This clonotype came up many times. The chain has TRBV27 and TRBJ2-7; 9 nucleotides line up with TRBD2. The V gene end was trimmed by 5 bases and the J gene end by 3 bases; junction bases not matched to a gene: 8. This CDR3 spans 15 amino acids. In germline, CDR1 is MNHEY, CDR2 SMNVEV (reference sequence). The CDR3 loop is CASSPSGLALYEQYF. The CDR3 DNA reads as TGTGCCAGCAGTCCCTCGGGACTAGCACTCTACGAGCAGTACTTC.

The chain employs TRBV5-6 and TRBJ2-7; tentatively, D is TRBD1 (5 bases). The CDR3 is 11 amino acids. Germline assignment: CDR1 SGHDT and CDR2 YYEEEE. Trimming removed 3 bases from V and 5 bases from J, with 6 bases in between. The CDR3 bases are TGTGCCAGCAGCTGGGGCCACGAGCAGTACTTC. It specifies CASSWGHEQYF.

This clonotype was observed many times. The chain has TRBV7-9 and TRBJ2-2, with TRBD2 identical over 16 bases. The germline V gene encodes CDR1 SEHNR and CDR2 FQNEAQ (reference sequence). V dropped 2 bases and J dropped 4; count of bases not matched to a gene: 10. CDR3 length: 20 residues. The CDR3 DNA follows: TGTGCCAGCAGCTTATCCTCCGGGACTAGCGGGAGGGCCATCACCGGGGAGCTGTTTTTT. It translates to CASSLSSGTSGRAITGELFF. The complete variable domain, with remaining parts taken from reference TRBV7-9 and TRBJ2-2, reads DTGVSQNPRHKITKRGQNVTFRCDPISEHNRLYWYRQTLGQGPEFLTYFQNEAQLEKSRLLSDRFSAERPKGSFSTLEIQRTEQGDSAMYLCASSLSSGTSGRAITGELFFGEGSRLTVL.

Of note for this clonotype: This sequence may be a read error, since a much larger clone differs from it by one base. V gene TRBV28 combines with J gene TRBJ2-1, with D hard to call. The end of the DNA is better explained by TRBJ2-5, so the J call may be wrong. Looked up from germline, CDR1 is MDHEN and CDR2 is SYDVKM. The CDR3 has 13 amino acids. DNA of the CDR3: TGTGCCAGCAGTTTACCTAGTCGTGGGACCCAGTACTTC. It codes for CASSLPSRGTQYF.

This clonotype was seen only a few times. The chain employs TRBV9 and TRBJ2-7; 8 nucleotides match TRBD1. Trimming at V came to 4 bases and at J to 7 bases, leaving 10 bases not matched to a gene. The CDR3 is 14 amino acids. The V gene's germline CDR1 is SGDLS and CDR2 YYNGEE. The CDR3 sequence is CASSQGTGAKEQYF. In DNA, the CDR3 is TGTGCCAGCAGCCAAGGGACAGGCGCTAAGGAGCAGTACTTC.

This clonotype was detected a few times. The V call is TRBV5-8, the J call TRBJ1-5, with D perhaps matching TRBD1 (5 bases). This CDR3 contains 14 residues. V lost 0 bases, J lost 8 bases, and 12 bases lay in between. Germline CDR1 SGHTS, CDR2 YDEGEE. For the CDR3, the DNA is TGTGCCAGCAGCTTGGGAAGGCAGGGAAAGCCCCAGCATTTT. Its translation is CASSLGRQGKPQHF.

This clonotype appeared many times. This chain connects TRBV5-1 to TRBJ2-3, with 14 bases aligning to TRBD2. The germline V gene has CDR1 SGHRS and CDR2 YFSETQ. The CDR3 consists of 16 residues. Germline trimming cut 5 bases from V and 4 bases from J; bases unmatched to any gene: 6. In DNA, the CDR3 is TGCGCCAGCAGTACGGGACTAGCGGGAGAGGCAGATACGCAGTATTTT. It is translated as CASSTGLAGEADTQYF.

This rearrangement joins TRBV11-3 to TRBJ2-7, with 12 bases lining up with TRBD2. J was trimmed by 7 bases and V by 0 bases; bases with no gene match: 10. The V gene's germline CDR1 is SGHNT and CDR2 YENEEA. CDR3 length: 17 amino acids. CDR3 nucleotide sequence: TGTGCCAGCAGCTTAGAGGGACTAGCGGGCGGAGCGTGGGAGCAGTACTTC. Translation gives CASSLEGLAGGAWEQYF. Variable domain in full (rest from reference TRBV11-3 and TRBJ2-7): EAGVVQSPRYKIIEKKQPVAFWCNPISGHNTLYWYLQNLGQGPELLIRYENEEAVDDSQLPKDRFSAERLKGVDSTLKIQPAELGDSAVYLCASSLEGLAGGAWEQYFGPGTRLTVT.

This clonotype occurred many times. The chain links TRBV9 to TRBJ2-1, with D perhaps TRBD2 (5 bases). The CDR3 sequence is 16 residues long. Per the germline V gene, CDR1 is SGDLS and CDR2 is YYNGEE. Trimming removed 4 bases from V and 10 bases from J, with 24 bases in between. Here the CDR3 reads CASSPHSARTPGEQFF. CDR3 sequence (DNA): TGTGCCAGCAGCCCCCACAGCGCCCGAACTCCGGGAGAGCAGTTCTTC.

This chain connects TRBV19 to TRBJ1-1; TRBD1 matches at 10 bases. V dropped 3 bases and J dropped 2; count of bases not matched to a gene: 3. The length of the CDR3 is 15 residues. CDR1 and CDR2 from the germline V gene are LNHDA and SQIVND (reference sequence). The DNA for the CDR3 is TGTGCCAGTAGTATGGGGACAGGGGTAAACACTGAAGCTTTCTTT. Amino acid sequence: CASSMGTGVNTEAFF. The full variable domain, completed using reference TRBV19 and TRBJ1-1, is DGGITQSPKYLFRKEGQNVTLSCEQNLNHDAMYWYRQDPGQGLRLIYYSQIVNDFQKGDIAEGYSVSREKKESFPLTVTSAQKNPTAFYLCASSMGTGVNTEAFFGQGTRLTVV.

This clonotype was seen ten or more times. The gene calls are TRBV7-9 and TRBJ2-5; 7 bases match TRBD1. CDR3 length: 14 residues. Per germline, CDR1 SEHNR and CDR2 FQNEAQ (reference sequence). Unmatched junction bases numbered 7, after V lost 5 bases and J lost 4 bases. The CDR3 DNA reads TGTGCCAGCAGCAGTATGACAGGGCGAGAGACCCAGTACTTC. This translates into CASSSMTGRETQYF. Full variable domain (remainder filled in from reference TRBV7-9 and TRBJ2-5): DTGVSQNPRHKITKRGQNVTFRCDPISEHNRLYWYRQTLGQGPEFLTYFQNEAQLEKSRLLSDRFSAERPKGSFSTLEIQRTEQGDSAMYLCASSSMTGRETQYFGPGTRLLVL.

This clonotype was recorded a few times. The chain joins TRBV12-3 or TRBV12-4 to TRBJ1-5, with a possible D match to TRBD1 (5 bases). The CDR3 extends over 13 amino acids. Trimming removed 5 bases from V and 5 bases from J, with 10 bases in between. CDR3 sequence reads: CASSLGRHQPQHF. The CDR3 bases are TGTGCCAGCAGTCTGGGACGCCATCAGCCCCAGCATTTT.

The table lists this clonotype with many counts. The CDR3: CASSFEVPRNEQFF. Written as DNA, the CDR3 is TGTGCCAGCAGTTTTGAGGTACCGCGGAATGAGCAGTTCTTC. This chain uses TRBV28 with TRBJ2-1; D not resolved. In germline, CDR1 is MDHEN, CDR2 SYDVKM. V gave up 3 bases and J gave up 7 bases, with 13 bases separating them. CDR3 length: 14 amino acids.

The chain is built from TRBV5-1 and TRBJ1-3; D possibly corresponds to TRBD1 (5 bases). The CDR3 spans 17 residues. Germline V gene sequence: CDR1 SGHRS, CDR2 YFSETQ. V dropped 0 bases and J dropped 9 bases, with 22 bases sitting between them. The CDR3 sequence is CASSLGGRRGSPGTIYF. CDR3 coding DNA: TGCGCCAGCAGCTTGGGGGGTCGAAGGGGATCTCCAGGCACCATATATTTT.